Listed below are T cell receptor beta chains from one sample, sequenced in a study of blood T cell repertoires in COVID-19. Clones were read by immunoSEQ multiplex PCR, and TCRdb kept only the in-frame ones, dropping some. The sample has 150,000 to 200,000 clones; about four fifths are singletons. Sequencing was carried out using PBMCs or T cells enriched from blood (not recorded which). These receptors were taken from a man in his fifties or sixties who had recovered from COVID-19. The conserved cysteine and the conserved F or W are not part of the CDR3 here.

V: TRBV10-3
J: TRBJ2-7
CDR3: AIRKDRSSSYEQY

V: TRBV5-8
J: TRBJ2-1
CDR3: ASSFGGALYNEQF

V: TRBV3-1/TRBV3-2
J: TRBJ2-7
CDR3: ASSRLAAYEQY

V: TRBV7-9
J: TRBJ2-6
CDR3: ASSLEGQISVLT

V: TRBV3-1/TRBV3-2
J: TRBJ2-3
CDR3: ASSQASFTDTQY

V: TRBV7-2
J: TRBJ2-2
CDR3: ASSILAGDPGELF

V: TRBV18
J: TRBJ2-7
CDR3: ASSPSSGRADEQY

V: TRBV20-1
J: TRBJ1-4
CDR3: SSATNEKLF

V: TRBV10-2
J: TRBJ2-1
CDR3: ASSELVGSSVHEQF

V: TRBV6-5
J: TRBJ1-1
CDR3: ASRKNTNTEAF

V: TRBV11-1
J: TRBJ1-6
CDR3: ASSLEGKGYNSPLH

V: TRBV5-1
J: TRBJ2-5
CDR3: ASSRGVQKETQY

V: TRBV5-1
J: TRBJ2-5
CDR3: ASSPGGGGVQETQY

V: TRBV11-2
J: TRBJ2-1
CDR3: ASINRGRDNEQF

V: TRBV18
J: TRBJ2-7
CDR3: ATSQGGPYEQY

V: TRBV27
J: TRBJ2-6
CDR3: ASSPGVAGANVLT

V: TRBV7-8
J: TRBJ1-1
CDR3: ASSLSGGMNTEAF

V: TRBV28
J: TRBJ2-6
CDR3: ASGPPQAWEGANVLT

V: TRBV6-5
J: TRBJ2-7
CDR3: ASSYRQGPDEQY

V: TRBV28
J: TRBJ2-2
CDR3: ASGTGNTGELF

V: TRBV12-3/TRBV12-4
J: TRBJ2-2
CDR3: ASRVRDTGELF

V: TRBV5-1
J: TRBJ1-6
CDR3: ASRTESNSPLH

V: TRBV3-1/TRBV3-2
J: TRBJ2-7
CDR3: ASSQVFSSSSYEQY

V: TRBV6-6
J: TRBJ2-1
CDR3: ASSRAGSSYNEQF

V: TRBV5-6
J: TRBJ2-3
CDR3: ASSYGQLSTDTQY

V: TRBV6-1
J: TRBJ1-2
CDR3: ASSEQGKTNYGYT

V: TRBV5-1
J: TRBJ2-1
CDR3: ASSLEQAVKGVEQF

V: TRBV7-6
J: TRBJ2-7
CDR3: ASSLADGSLYEQY

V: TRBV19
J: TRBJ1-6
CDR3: ALVGAPKGGSYNSPLH

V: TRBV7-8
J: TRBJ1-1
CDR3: ASSFDRGNTEAF

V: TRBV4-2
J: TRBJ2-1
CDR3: ASSQLQAGNILNEQF

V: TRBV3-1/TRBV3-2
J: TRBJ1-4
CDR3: ASSQVTGGNEKLF

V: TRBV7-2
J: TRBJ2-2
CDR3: ASSLDLFGTGVSGELF

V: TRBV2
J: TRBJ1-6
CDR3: ASGVRGRNSPLH

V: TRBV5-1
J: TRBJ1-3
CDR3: ASSPGTGRNTIY

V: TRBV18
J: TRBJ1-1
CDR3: ASSPGTGGEAF

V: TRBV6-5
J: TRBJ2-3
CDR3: ASSSMRVAADTQY

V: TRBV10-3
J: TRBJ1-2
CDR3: AIKDTGGTGYT

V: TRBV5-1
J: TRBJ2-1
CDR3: ASSLDASSYNEQF

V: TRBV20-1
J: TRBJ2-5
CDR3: SASRLGTQY

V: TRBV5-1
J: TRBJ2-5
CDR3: ASSSGTSGVSETQY

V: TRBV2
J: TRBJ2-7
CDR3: ASSEGSIGGYEQY

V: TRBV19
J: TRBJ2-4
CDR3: ASRRGTGKNIQY

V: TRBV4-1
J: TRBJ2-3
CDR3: ASSQGLADTQY

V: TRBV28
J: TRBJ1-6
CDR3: ASSLDSPNSPLH

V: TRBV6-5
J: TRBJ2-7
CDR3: ASSLRQGAYYEQY

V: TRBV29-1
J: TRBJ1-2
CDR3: SVGDRANYGYT

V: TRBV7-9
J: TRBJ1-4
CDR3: ASSLALGQNEKLF

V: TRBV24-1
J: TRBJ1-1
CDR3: ATRSGQGRTEAF

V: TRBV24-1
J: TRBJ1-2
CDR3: ATSSGKLVDFNYGYT

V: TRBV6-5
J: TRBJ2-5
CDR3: ASSYSAEGHQETQY

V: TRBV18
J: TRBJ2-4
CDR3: ASSRTGIQELNIQY

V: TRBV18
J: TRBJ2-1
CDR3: ASSQTSGGPQEQF

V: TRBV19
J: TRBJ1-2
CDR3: ASTPPGYGDYGYT

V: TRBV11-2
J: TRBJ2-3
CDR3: ASRGLADLSTDTQY

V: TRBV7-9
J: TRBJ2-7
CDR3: ASSSPGPTGFNSYEQY

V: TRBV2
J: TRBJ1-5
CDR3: ASRGGGGQPQH